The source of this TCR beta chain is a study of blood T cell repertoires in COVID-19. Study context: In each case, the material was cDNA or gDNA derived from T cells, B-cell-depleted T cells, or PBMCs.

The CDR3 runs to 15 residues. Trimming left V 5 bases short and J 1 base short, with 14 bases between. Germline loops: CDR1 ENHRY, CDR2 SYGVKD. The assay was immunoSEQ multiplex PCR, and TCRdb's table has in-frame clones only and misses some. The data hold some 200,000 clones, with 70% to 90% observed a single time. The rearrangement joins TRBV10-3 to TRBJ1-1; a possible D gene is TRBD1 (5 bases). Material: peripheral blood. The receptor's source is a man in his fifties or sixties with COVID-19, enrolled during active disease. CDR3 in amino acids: CAISLGGTENTEAFF. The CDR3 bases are TGTGCCATCAGTCTCGGAGGGACCGAGAACACTGAAGCTTTCTTT.